The next 6 T cell receptor beta chains were all read from a single sample in a study of shared clonotypes between healthy human individuals. This table comes from immunoSEQ multiplex PCR, and its TCRdb copy is limited to in-frame clones, with some not included. This sample has a few million clones; around 90% occur once, and the top ten carry about 0.13%. Source material: naive CD4+ T cells sorted from blood. Subset denoted: CD45RA+ positively selected. Receptors originate from a man between 18 and 35 years old in good health.

V usage is TRBV5-4 and J usage is TRBJ2-1; no clear D. The length of the CDR3 is 15 residues. V dropped 0 bases and J dropped 0 bases, with 7 bases sitting between them. Germline lookup yields CDR1 SGHNT and CDR2 YYREEE (reference sequence). The CDR3 sequence: CASSLVSASYNEQFF. The CDR3 bases are TGTGCCAGCAGCTTGGTTTCCGCCTCCTACAATGAGCAGTTCTTC.

This sequence joins TRBV6-1 and TRBJ2-7; TRBD1 matches at 8 bases. V gave up 4 bases and J gave up 2 bases; unmatched junction bases: 4. CDR1 is MNHNS and CDR2 is SASEGT in the germline V gene. The CDR3 loop spans 14 amino acids. The CDR3 coding sequence is TGTGCCAGCAGTGCGAGGACAGGGACCTACGAGCAGTACTTC. Translation: CASSARTGTYEQYF.

As to this clone: This specimen includes other DNA sequences encoding the same CDR3. This chain uses TRBV28 with TRBJ1-2; D gene ambiguous. From germline, CDR1 is MDHEN and CDR2 SYDVKM. This CDR3 has 11 amino acids. Between the trimmed V and J ends, which lost 8 bases and 6 bases, there was a span of 10 bases. CDR3 sequence reads: CASSGVDGYTF. The CDR3 coding sequence is TGTGCCAGCTCGGGAGTTGATGGCTACACCTTC.

The chain is built from TRBV7-2 and TRBJ2-5; 8 positions agree with TRBD1. CDR1 and CDR2 (germline): SGHTA, FQGNSA. The junction had 6 bases not matched to a gene; V was cut back by 4 bases and J by 5 bases. This CDR3 has 14 residues. DNA for the CDR3: TGTGCCAGCAGCTCCCGGACAGGGTTGGAGACCCAGTACTTC. It codes for CASSSRTGLETQYF. The complete variable domain, with remaining parts taken from reference TRBV7-2 and TRBJ2-5, reads GAGVSQSPSNKVTEKGKDVELRCDPISGHTALYWYRQSLGQGLEFLIYFQGNSAPDKSGLPSDRFSAERTGGSVSTLTIQRTQQEDSAVYLCASSSRTGLETQYFGPGTRLLVL.

This rearrangement joins TRBV5-4 to TRBJ1-2, with 10 bases fitting TRBD1. CDR1 is SGHNT, CDR2 YYREEE, per germline (reference sequence). There are 14 residues in the CDR3. V shed 4 bases, J shed 2 bases, and the junction held 2 bases outside the gene matches. The CDR3 protein is CASSQDRGNYGYTF. In nucleotides, the CDR3 is TGTGCCAGCAGCCAGGACAGGGGGAACTATGGCTACACCTTC.

V is TRBV6-5 and J is TRBJ2-1, with D possibly called TRBD1 or TRBD2 (7 bases each). Germline CDR1 and CDR2: MNHEY and SVGAGI. V was pared by 4 bases and J by 0 bases, with 13 bases between. The CDR3 contains 16 residues. CDR3 nucleotide sequence: TGTGCCAGCAGTTCAGGGGGGGCTGGCTCCTACAATGAGCAGTTCTTC. Residues: CASSSGGAGSYNEQFF.